This TCR beta chain was sequenced for a study of CD8 T cells in ankylosing spondylitis. The CDR3 extends over 15 amino acids. Germline lookup yields CDR1 SGHRS and CDR2 YFSETQ. V gave up 0 bases and J gave up 2 bases, with 12 bases separating them. TCRdb re-derived calls from the 5' RACE reads in MiXCR, one entry per CDR3 protein. The repertoire consists of under 250,000 distinct CDR3 sequences, with over 7% occurring once and the leading ten covering approximately 5%. The source material was blood, either unsorted or a sorted T cell fraction (not recorded which). The clonotype comes from a female donor with ankylosing spondylitis or in good health (not recorded which). The V call is TRBV5-1, the J call TRBJ2-7; D is possibly TRBD1 (6 bases). CDR3: CASSLGTGKTYEQYF. CDR3 bases: TGCGCCAGCAGCTTGGGTACAGGGAAGACCTACGAGCAGTACTTC. The full variable domain, rest sourced from reference TRBV5-1 and TRBJ2-7, is KAGVTQTPRYLIKTRGQQVTLSCSPISGHRSVSWYQQTPGQGLQFLFEYFSETQRNKGNFPGRFSGRQFSNSRSEMNVSTLELGDSALYLCASSLGTGKTYEQYFGPGTRLTVT.